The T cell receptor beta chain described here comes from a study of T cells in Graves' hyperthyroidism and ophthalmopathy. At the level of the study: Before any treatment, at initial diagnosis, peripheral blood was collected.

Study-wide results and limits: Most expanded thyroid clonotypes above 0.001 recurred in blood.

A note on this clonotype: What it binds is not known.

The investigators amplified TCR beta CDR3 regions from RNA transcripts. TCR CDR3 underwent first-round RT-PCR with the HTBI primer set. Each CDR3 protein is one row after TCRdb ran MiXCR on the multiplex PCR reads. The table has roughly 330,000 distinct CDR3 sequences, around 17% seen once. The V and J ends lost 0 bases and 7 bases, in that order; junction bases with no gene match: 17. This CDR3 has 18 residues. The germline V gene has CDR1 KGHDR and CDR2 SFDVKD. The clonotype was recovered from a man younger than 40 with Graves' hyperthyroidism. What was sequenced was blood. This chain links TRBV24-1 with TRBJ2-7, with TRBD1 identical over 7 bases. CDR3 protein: CATSDLSAHRGGGNEQYF. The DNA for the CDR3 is TGTGCCACCAGTGATTTGTCGGCCCACAGGGGTGGGGGCAATGAGCAGTACTTC.